These 26 T cell receptor beta chains were sequenced from one sample in a study of patients and donors after allogeneic stem cell transplantation. TCRdb redid the calling of the RT-PCR reads with MiXCR, one entry per CDR3 protein. The sample contains about 230,000 distinct CDR3 sequences, around an eighth of which appear only once. Sequenced: blood, either unsorted or a sorted T cell fraction (not recorded which). The origin of the receptors is a human donor who was either an allogeneic HSCT recipient or a stem cell or donor lymphocyte infusion donor (not recorded which). It is not recorded whose cells these are; they may come from a transplant donor.

In this sample, this clonotype turned up many times. The V gene is TRBV20-1, the J gene TRBJ2-2; D is undetermined. With 1 base removed from V and 1 base from J, the gap between germline ends came to 7 bases. This CDR3 region has 14 residues. Germline CDR1 and CDR2: DFQATT and SNEGSKA (reference sequence). The CDR3 here is CSARAQGNTGELFF. CDR3 sequence (DNA): TGCAGTGCTAGAGCACAAGGGAACACCGGGGAGCTGTTTTTT.

This clonotype has a single count. The chain uses TRBV10-3 and TRBJ1-1; 8 bases are shared with TRBD1. Per germline, CDR1 ENHRY and CDR2 SYGVKD. J gave up 7 bases and V 7 bases, and 5 bases lay outside the gene matches. The CDR3 sequence is 12 residues long. CDR3 nucleotides: TGTGCCATCAACAGGGGGGTTAGTGAAGCTTTCTTT. Its protein is CAINRGVSEAFF.

Points on this clonotype: Relative to the germline gene, one junction end is altered; a read error may explain this. V and J are TRBV5-6 and TRBJ1-1; D call uncertain. The germline CDR1 and CDR2 sequences are SGHDT and YYEEEE. The CDR3 has 12 amino acids. The CDR3 is CGSGNRYTEAFF. Written as DNA, the CDR3 is TGTGGCAGCGGGAACAGATACACTGAAGCTTTCTTT.

There are a few counts of this clonotype. V usage is TRBV6-1 and J usage is TRBJ2-7; maybe TRBD2 (5 bases). Deletions cut 2 bases from V and 6 bases from J, with 17 bases between. This CDR3 has 15 residues. Germline CDR1 reads MNHNS; CDR2 reads SASEGT. DNA of the CDR3: TGTGCCAGCAGTGAAAGGAGTAAGGTTCGGGGCGAGCAGTACTTC. It codes for CASSERSKVRGEQYF.

This rearrangement joins TRBV11-1 to TRBJ2-5, with TRBD1 as a possible D gene (5 bases). The V and J ends lost 2 bases and 5 bases respectively, with 18 bases between them. This CDR3 has 16 amino acids. Per the germline V gene, CDR1 is SGHAT and CDR2 is FQDESV (reference sequence). CDR3 nucleotides: TGTGCCAGCAGCTTAAACCCCCCAGGGCCCTCGGAGACCCAGTACTTC. This gives the protein CASSLNPPGPSETQYF.

The chain joins TRBV2 to TRBJ2-7; the match to TRBD1 covers 10 bases. From germline, CDR1 is SNHLY and CDR2 FYNNEI. V shed 6 bases and J 0 bases; nucleotides not matched to a gene: 2. The CDR3 sequence is 14 residues long. The CDR3 nucleotides are TGTGCCAGCAGGGGACAGGGGTACTCCTACGAGCAGTACTTC. It is translated as CASRGQGYSYEQYF.

In this sample, this clonotype turned up a few times. The chain combines TRBV12-3 or TRBV12-4 with TRBJ1-2; no clear D gene. The CDR3 is 12 residues long. V gave up 3 bases and J gave up 8 bases, with 10 bases separating them. The DNA of the CDR3 is TGTGCCAGCAGTTTCGGAAGTCAGGGCTACACCTTC. This codes for CASSFGSQGYTF.

CDR3 residues: CASRPGLAGPYEQYF. The CDR3 region has the DNA TGTGCCAGCAGACCCGGACTAGCGGGACCCTACGAGCAGTACTTC. The V and J genes are TRBV2 and TRBJ2-7, with 12 bases aligning to TRBD2. With 6 bases clipped from V and 2 bases from J, the junction kept 5 bases outside the gene matches. CDR3 length: 15 residues. The V gene's germline CDR1 is SNHLY and CDR2 FYNNEI.

The chain is built from TRBV6-1 and TRBJ2-7; maybe TRBD1 (6 bases). Germline lookup yields CDR1 MNHNS and CDR2 SASEGT. The CDR3 contains 13 residues. Trimming stripped 5 bases from V and 6 bases from J, with 14 bases between. CDR3 coding DNA: TGTGCCAGCAGTCCCGGGACATTCTCCGAGCAGTACTTC. Its translation: CASSPGTFSEQYF.

This clonotype was seen a few times. This sequence joins TRBV29-1 and TRBJ1-2; 7 positions match TRBD1. Germline V gene sequence: CDR1 SQVTM, CDR2 ANQGSEA. CDR3 size: 12 residues. V lost 6 bases and J lost 7; bases outside the gene matches: 8. This CDR3 is CSVRVTGVGYTF. In nucleotides, the CDR3 is TGCAGCGTCCGAGTCACAGGGGTTGGCTACACCTTC.

Ten or more counts support this clonotype. Germline and junction disagree at one end, which may indicate a read error. The chain has TRBV7-3 and TRBJ1-1; D not certain. This CDR3 region has 13 residues. In germline, CDR1 is SGHTA, CDR2 FQGTGA. Here the CDR3 DNA reads TGCGCCAGCAGCTTGACGGTGAACACTGAAGCTTTCTTT. Protein product: CASSLTVNTEAFF.

The rearrangement joins TRBV6-5 to TRBJ2-5; 7 bases fit TRBD1. The junction had 3 bases not matched to a gene; V was cut back by 2 bases and J by 3 bases. Looked up from germline, CDR1 is MNHEY and CDR2 is SVGAGI. The CDR3 spans 14 residues. The CDR3 DNA is TGTGCCAGCAGTTACGGTGGGACAGAAGAGACCCAGTACTTC. It codes for CASSYGGTEETQYF.

Many counts were recorded for this clonotype. J is TRBJ1-4 and V is TRBV27, with a possible D match to TRBD1 (5 bases). CDR3 size: 15 residues. Germline V gene sequence: CDR1 MNHEY, CDR2 SMNVEV (reference sequence). Trimming left V 4 bases short and J 5 bases short, with 14 bases between. In nucleotides, the CDR3 is TGTGCCAGCAGTTGGGGGATTAACTCAAATGAAAAACTGTTTTTT. It translates to CASSWGINSNEKLFF.

This clonotype has just a few counts. The genes are TRBV27 and TRBJ1-2; 7 bases fit TRBD1. In germline, CDR1 is MNHEY, CDR2 SMNVEV (reference sequence). Trimming took 4 bases from V and 3 from J; bases not matched to a gene: 5. This CDR3 has 14 residues. CDR3 protein: CASSSQGRYYGYTF. CDR3 sequence (DNA): TGTGCCAGCAGTTCACAGGGGCGCTACTATGGCTACACCTTC.

The chain joins TRBV7-3 to TRBJ2-1; D is uncertain. This CDR3 spans 14 amino acids. The ends were cut back, 5 bases at V and 5 bases at J, with 13 bases in the middle. CDR1 is SGHTA, CDR2 FQGTGA, per germline. This chain's CDR3 is CASSLSQANNEQFF. CDR3 coding DNA: TGTGCCAGCAGCCTCAGTCAGGCGAACAATGAGCAGTTCTTC.

By share, this clonotype counts as medium-sized. CDR3 nucleotide sequence: TGTGCCAGCAGTTTCTCTAGCGGGTCCACCGGGGAGCTGTTTTTT. This gives the protein CASSFSSGSTGELFF. The V call is TRBV6-5, the J call TRBJ2-2, with 8 nucleotides matching TRBD2. The CDR3 spans 15 residues. V lost 4 bases and J lost 4; bases outside the gene matches: 5. Germline CDR1 MNHEY, CDR2 SVGAGI.

The rearrangement joins TRBV10-3 to TRBJ2-5, with 9 nucleotides matching TRBD2. Looked up from germline, CDR1 is ENHRY and CDR2 is SYGVKD. CDR3 length: 12 residues. CDR3 in DNA: TGTGCGGCGGGGGGGGAGCCAGAGACCCAGTACTTC. As protein: CAAGGEPETQYF.

The rearrangement uses TRBV29-1 and TRBJ2-7; 10 bases line up with TRBD1. The trim removed 8 bases at V and 2 bases at J, leaving 6 bases unmatched. The CDR3 contains 13 residues. The germline V gene encodes CDR1 SQVTM and CDR2 ANQGSEA. The CDR3 sequence: CSIQGQGAYEQYF. In DNA, the CDR3 is TGCAGCATTCAAGGACAGGGGGCCTACGAGCAGTACTTC.

This clonotype was detected a few times. Written as DNA, the CDR3 is TGCAGTGCTACGAGGGGACTAGCGGGATACGAGCAGTACTTC. Translating gives CSATRGLAGYEQYF. The V and J genes are TRBV20-1 and TRBJ2-7, with 13 bases fitting TRBD2. V trimming: 4 bases; J trimming: 4 bases; junction bases outside the gene matches: 4. The length of the CDR3 is 14 residues. CDR1 is DFQATT, CDR2 SNEGSKA, per germline (reference sequence).

This clonotype was detected only a few times. The chain couples TRBV19 to TRBJ1-6; D is ambiguous. Trimming took 0 bases from V and 8 from J, leaving 8 bases between them. This CDR3 is 14 amino acids long. Germline values: CDR1 LNHDA, CDR2 SQIVND (reference sequence). CDR3 nucleotide sequence: TGTGCCAGTAGTATAGAACACGACGATTCACCCCTCCACTTT. It translates to CASSIEHDDSPLHF.

This clonotype was seen repeatedly, ten times or more. This sequence joins TRBV7-3 and TRBJ1-2; D gene unclear. V was pared by 6 bases and J by 0 bases, with 8 bases between. CDR3 size: 13 residues. CDR1 is SGHTA, CDR2 FQGTGA, per germline. Here the CDR3 reads CASSSDPNYGYTF. The CDR3 DNA reads TGTGCCAGCAGTTCGGACCCTAACTATGGCTACACCTTC.

Ten or more counts support this clonotype. The chain couples TRBV5-6 to TRBJ2-7; 9 bases are a match to TRBD1. This CDR3 is 16 amino acids long. Germline assignment: CDR1 SGHDT and CDR2 YYEEEE. V trimming: 1 base; J trimming: 4 bases; junction bases outside the gene matches: 9. The DNA for the CDR3 is TGTGCCAGCAGCTTGTACCCGGGACAGGGAAAATACGAGCAGTACTTC. Its translation is CASSLYPGQGKYEQYF.

This clonotype was observed many times. J is TRBJ2-3 and V is TRBV5-6; the D gene could be TRBD1 or TRBD2 (5 bases each). Trimming cost V 2 bases and J 2 bases, with 24 bases left between them. The CDR3 loop spans 19 amino acids. CDR1 is SGHDT and CDR2 is YYEEEE in the germline V gene. In DNA, the CDR3 is TGTGCCAGCAGCTTAGGACGGGGCCATTGGGTGATTTCCACAGATACGCAGTATTTT. Its protein product is CASSLGRGHWVISTDTQYF.

There are a few counts of this clonotype. This rearrangement joins TRBV4-3 to TRBJ1-2; 8 bases fit TRBD1. V lost 0 bases, J lost 4 bases, and 10 bases stayed unmatched. The CDR3 has 17 amino acids. In germline, CDR1 is LGHNA, CDR2 YSLEER. In DNA, the CDR3 is TGCGCCAGCAGCCAAGATCTGCGGACAGGGCGACCCTATGGCTACACCTTC. The encoded protein is CASSQDLRTGRPYGYTF.

This rearrangement joins TRBV7-3 to TRBJ2-3; 8 bases are a match to TRBD2. Germline CDR1 reads SGHTA; CDR2 reads FQGTGA. The junction had 3 bases not matched to a gene; V was cut back by 2 bases and J by 2 bases. CDR3 size: 15 residues. The CDR3 DNA is TGTGCCAGCAGCTTATCTAGCGGGCCCACAGATACGCAGTATTTT. Its translation: CASSLSSGPTDTQYF.

This clonotype was counted ten times or more. The CDR3 here is CASSSRQVRVGEQYF. The CDR3 nucleotides are TGTGCCAGCAGCTCGAGACAGGTTAGAGTTGGCGAGCAGTACTTC. This sequence joins TRBV7-2 and TRBJ2-7; tentative D call: TRBD1 (6 bases). The CDR3 is 15 amino acids. CDR1 and CDR2 (germline): SGHTA, FQGNSA. V lost 4 bases, J lost 6 bases, and 19 bases lay in between.